The 10 T cell receptor beta chains reported below all come from one sample, sequenced in a study of blood T cell repertoires in COVID-19. TCRdb's copy holds only in-frame clones and misses some; the assay was immunoSEQ multiplex PCR. Of a few hundred thousand clones in the sample, approximately 85% were seen once. The sequenced sample consisted of PBMCs or T cells enriched from blood (not recorded which). The receptors originated from a young woman who had recovered from COVID-19.

The chain uses TRBV13 and TRBJ1-3; 7 nucleotides align to TRBD1. V gave up 4 bases and J gave up 11 bases; unmatched junction bases: 20. The CDR3 spans 17 residues. Germline V gene data show CDR1 as PRHDT and CDR2 as FYEKMQ (reference sequence). The CDR3 DNA sequence: TGTGCCAGCAGCTCGTGGGAATCATTAGGGGGCTTCCAGGCCATATATTTT. This sequence encodes CASSSWESLGGFQAIYF.

The rearrangement uses TRBV13 and TRBJ2-7; D is uncertain. V dropped 0 bases and J dropped 0 bases, with 6 bases sitting between them. Germline assignment: CDR1 PRHDT and CDR2 FYEKMQ (reference sequence). The CDR3 runs to 14 residues. CDR3 DNA: TGTGCCAGCAGCTTAGGCCCTAACTCCTACGAGCAGTACTTC. Protein sequence: CASSLGPNSYEQYF. Based on the CDR3 plus reference TRBV13 and TRBJ2-7, the full variable domain is AAGVIQSPRHLIKEKRETATLKCYPIPRHDTVYWYQQGPGQDPQFLISFYEKMQSDKGSIPDRFSAQQFSDYHSELNMSSLELGDSALYFCASSLGPNSYEQYFGPGTRLTVT.

CDR3 coding DNA: TGTGCCACCAGTGATCCTAGCGGGAGTTATCTCGCTGAGCAGTTCTTC. Its protein is CATSDPSGSYLAEQFF. The chain employs TRBV24-1 and TRBJ2-1, with TRBD2 matching 10 bases. The germline V gene encodes CDR1 KGHDR and CDR2 SFDVKD. V dropped 3 bases and J dropped 9; count of bases not matched to a gene: 10. This CDR3 is 16 amino acids long.

The chain carries TRBV5-1 and TRBJ2-7; no definite D call. Germline CDR1 is SGHRS and CDR2 is YFSETQ. The CDR3 covers 15 residues. Trimming removed 6 bases from V and 1 base from J, with 17 bases in between. The CDR3 DNA follows: TGCGCCAGCAAGGCCTCGAGGTACCTATCCTACGAGCAGTACTTC. It is translated as CASKASRYLSYEQYF.

The V and J genes are TRBV27 and TRBJ2-2; D ambiguous. Germline V gene data show CDR1 as MNHEY and CDR2 as SMNVEV (reference sequence). The CDR3 is 12 residues long. The V and J ends lost 3 bases and 7 bases respectively, with 6 bases between them. The CDR3 reads CASSLNFGELFF. For the CDR3, the DNA is TGTGCCAGCAGTTTGAACTTCGGGGAGCTGTTTTTT.

The V call is TRBV5-1, the J call TRBJ1-1, with D maybe TRBD1 (6 bases). The V gene lost 1 base and the J gene lost 0 bases, with 10 bases spanning the gap. The length of the CDR3 is 15 residues. Germline V gene data show CDR1 as SGHRS and CDR2 as YFSETQ. As DNA, the CDR3 is TGCGCCAGCAGCTTGAAACAGGGCATGAACACTGAAGCTTTCTTT. This encodes CASSLKQGMNTEAFF.

The rearrangement uses TRBV11-3 and TRBJ2-3, with D maybe TRBD2 (6 bases). Germline CDR1 and CDR2: SGHNT and YENEEA. The CDR3 is 15 residues long. V shed 1 base and J shed 0 bases, with 8 bases lying between them. CDR3 in DNA: TGTGCCAGCAGCTTAGCAGGGACTAGCACAGATACGCAGTATTTT. This sequence encodes CASSLAGTSTDTQYF.

This chain uses TRBV27 with TRBJ2-7; 8 nucleotides align to TRBD1. CDR1 MNHEY and CDR2 SMNVEV come from the germline V gene (reference sequence). The CDR3 length is 13 residues. After removal of 6 bases from V and 1 base from J, the junction contained 2 bases not matched to a gene. CDR3 sequence reads: CASRGTGSYEQYF. Here the CDR3 DNA reads TGTGCCAGCAGGGGGACAGGTTCCTACGAGCAGTACTTC.

V gene TRBV5-6 combines with J gene TRBJ2-7; tentative D call: TRBD1 (6 bases). Trimming left V 4 bases short and J 1 base short, with 15 bases between. In germline, CDR1 is SGHDT, CDR2 YYEEEE. This CDR3 is built from 15 residues. The CDR3 DNA follows: TGTGCCAGCAGCATGGGACAATTGGTATCCTACGAGCAGTACTTC. Encoded protein: CASSMGQLVSYEQYF. The complete variable domain, with remaining parts taken from reference TRBV5-6 and TRBJ2-7, reads DAGVTQSPTHLIKTRGQQVTLRCSPKSGHDTVSWYQQALGQGPQFIFQYYEEEERQRGNFPDRFSGHQFPNYSSELNVNALLLGDSALYLCASSMGQLVSYEQYFGPGTRLTVT.

The J gene is TRBJ2-7, the V gene TRBV3-1 (or the pseudogene TRBV3-2), with a possible D match to TRBD1 (6 bases). The CDR3 has 13 residues. V dropped 5 bases and J dropped 6 bases, with 14 bases sitting between them. Germline loops: CDR1 LGHDT, CDR2 YNNKEL (reference sequence). The CDR3 bases are TGTGCCAGCAGCTTCCAGGGGCCGGGCGAGCAGTACTTC. This codes for CASSFQGPGEQYF.